This TCR beta chain originates from a study of blood T cell repertoires in COVID-19. Overall study: Some COVID-19 samples were acute and others convalescent; all came from the United States, Italy and Spain. The cDNA or gDNA used as material had been derived from T cells, B-cell-depleted T cells, or PBMCs.

Original methodology: Reference gene primer amplification yielded estimated nucleated cell counts. Clones were read by immunoSEQ multiplex PCR, and TCRdb kept only the in-frame ones, dropping some. The V and J calls and clone size come from that table; D and trimming were worked out from the DNA. The data show under 250,000 clones, approximately 89% seen once. Participant ages covered about 18 to 90 years across 24 US areas. Trimming cost V 4 bases and J 8 bases; bases outside gene matches: 13. The CDR3 sequence is 16 residues long. Per germline, CDR1 LGHDT and CDR2 YNNKEL (reference sequence). The TCR comes from a woman aged 30 to 39 who had been exposed to COVID-19. V usage is TRBV3-1 (or the pseudogene TRBV3-2) and J usage is TRBJ2-1, with TRBD2 matching 8 bases. The sequenced sample consisted of PBMCs or T cells enriched from blood (not recorded which). CDR3 amino acids: CASSLDGRANEYEQFF. CDR3 DNA: TGTGCCAGCAGCCTCGACGGGAGGGCCAACGAATATGAGCAGTTCTTC.